This T cell receptor beta chain was observed in a study of cytomegalovirus exposure and HLA in healthy donors. V was clipped by 2 bases and J by 2 bases; unmatched bases: 5. The CDR3 runs to 15 residues. The germline V gene encodes CDR1 MNHNY and CDR2 SVGAGI (reference sequence). Of note for this clone: This sample includes further DNA sequences coding for the same CDR3.

This PCR relied on a set of 60 Vbeta primers and 13 Jbeta primers. As processed by the authors: Per a later analysis, the number of unique TCR beta chains was about 80 million, of which roughly 9.9 million were shared. Here immunoSEQ multiplex PCR was the method, and the copy in TCRdb shows in-frame clones only, minus some. For V, J and clone size, that table is used; D and trimming come from the DNA. The profile shows 130,000 or so clones, approximately 65% of them singletons. J is TRBJ2-7 and V is TRBV6-6; 8 nucleotides match TRBD1. The TCR comes from a man aged 18 to 30 in good health and CMV-seronegative. Input material: PBMCs. The CDR3 is CASSYPGQGAYEQYF. CDR3 DNA: TGTGCCAGCAGTTACCCCGGACAGGGTGCCTACGAGCAGTACTTC.